The sequence of this T cell receptor beta chain was determined in a study of cytomegalovirus exposure and HLA in healthy donors. As for the study in general: Unique TCRs from HLA-typed donors, 80 million to 100 million of them, were held in an early data release.

Overall study results and limits: Most TCR sequences showed up rarely, but some public TCRs showed up in many donors. A missense variant in DCLRE1C was later tied to TCR beta V- and J-gene trimming.

From germline, CDR1 is SGHTA and CDR2 FQGNSA. The ends lost 9 bases at V and 1 base at J; junction bases unmatched: 4. CDR3 length equals 13 residues. The PCR made use of 60 Vbeta and 13 Jbeta primers. Method: immunoSEQ multiplex PCR; TCRdb's copy keeps in-frame clones and lacks some. The table shows fewer than 200,000 clones, with about four fifths occurring only once. Turning to this clone: Its antigen remains unidentified.

The study sampled nominally healthy donors, though unrecorded immune exposures were likely. The sample taken for sequencing was PBMCs. This chain connects TRBV7-2 to TRBJ2-3, with 7 bases aligning to TRBD2. The TCR sequence derives from a woman younger than 30 in good health and CMV-seronegative. In DNA, the CDR3 is TGTGCCAGTAGGGAGGGGCGCACAGATACGCAGTATTTT. Translated, it gives CASREGRTDTQYF.